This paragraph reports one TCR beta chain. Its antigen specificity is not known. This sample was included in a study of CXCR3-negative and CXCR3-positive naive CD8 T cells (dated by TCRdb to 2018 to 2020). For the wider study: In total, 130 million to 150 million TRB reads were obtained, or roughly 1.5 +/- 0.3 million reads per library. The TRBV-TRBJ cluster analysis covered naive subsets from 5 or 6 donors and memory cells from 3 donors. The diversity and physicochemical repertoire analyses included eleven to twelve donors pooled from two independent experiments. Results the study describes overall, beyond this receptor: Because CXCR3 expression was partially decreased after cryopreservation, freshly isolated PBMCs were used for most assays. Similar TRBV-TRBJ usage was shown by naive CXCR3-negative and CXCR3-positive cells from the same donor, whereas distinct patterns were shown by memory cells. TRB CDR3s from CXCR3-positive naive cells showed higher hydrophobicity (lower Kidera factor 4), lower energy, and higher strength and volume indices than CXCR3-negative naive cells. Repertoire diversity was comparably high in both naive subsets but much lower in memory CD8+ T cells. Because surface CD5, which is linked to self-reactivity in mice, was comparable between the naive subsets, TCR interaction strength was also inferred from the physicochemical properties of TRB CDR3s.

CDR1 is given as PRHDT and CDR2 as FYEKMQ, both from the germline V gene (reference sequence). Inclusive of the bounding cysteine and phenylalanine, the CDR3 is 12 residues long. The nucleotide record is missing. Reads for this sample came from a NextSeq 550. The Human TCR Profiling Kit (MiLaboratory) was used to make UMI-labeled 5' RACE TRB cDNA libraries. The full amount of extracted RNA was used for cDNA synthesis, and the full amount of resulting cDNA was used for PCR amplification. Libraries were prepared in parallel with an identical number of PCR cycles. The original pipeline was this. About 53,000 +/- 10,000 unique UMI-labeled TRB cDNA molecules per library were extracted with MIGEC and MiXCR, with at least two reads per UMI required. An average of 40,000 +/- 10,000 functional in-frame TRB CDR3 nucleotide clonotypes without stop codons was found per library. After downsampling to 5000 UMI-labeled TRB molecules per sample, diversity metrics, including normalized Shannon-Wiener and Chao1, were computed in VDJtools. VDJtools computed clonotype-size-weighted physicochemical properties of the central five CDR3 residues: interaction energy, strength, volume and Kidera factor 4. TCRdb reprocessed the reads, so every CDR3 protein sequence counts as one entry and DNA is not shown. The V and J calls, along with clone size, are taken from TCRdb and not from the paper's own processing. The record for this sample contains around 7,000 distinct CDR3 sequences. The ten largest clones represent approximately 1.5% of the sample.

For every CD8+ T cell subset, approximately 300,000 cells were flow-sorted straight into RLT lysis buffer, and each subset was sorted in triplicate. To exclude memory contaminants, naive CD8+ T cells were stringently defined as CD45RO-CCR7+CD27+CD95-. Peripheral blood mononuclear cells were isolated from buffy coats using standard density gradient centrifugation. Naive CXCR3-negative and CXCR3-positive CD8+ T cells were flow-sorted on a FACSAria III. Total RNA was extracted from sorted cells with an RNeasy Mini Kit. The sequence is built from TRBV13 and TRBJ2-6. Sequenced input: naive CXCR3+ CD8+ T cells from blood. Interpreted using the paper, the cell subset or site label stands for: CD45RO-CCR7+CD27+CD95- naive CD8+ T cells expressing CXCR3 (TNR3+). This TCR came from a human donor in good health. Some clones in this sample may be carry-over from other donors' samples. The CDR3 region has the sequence CASNSGANVLTF.